This TCR beta chain stems from a study of tumor-infiltrating lymphocytes in localized non-small cell lung cancer. General observations from the study: Each assay used a separate piece of the same tissue. No T-cell fraction difference was seen between IM1 and IM2 tumors.

A note on this clone: Its antigen remains unidentified.

Method: immunoSEQ multiplex PCR; TCRdb's copy keeps in-frame clones and lacks some. Altogether thousands of clones are present, 60% to 80% being singletons, with the ten largest covering about an eighth. The CDR3 runs 15 residues. Trimming cost V 5 bases and J 4 bases, with 15 bases left between them. CDR1 and CDR2 (germline): SGHAT, FQNNGV. This chain uses TRBV11-2 with TRBJ2-1, with D tentatively TRBD2 (7 bases). The receptor was isolated from a human donor with non-small cell lung cancer. The sample taken for sequencing was uninvolved lung tissue not adjacent to the tumor. CDR3 loop: CASSLAEGVYNEQFF. CDR3 DNA: TGTGCCAGCAGCCTAGCGGAGGGGGTGTACAATGAGCAGTTCTTC.